This T cell receptor (beta chain) was identified during a study of blood T cell repertoires in COVID-19. Germline V gene sequence: CDR1 LGHDT, CDR2 YNNKEL (reference sequence). The CDR3 is made up of 15 amino acids. Trimming pared 1 base from V and 4 bases from J, leaving 13 bases between. The count of this clone is one. Sequencing was performed with immunoSEQ multiplex PCR; in TCRdb, only in-frame clones are kept and a portion is missing. Of 300,000 to 400,000 clones in the sample, roughly 86% were seen once. The receptor's source is a young man with COVID-19, enrolled during active disease. The chain joins TRBV3-1 (or the pseudogene TRBV3-2) to TRBJ1-2; possible D gene TRBD1, 6 bases. The sequenced sample consisted of peripheral blood. The CDR3 DNA reads as TGTGCCAGCAGCCAAGCAGCGGGACATACCTATGGCTACACCTTC. As protein: CASSQAAGHTYGYTF.